This T cell receptor beta chain emerged from a study of blood T cell repertoires in COVID-19 (dated by TCRdb to about 2020). Looking at the study overall: Samples from collaborators originated in the United States, Italy and Spain and spanned both the acute and convalescent phases of COVID-19. The prospective study material was composed of cDNA or gDNA derived from T cells, B-cell-depleted T cells, or PBMCs. The dataset comprised deeply sampled blood TCRbeta repertoires from subjects exposed to, actively infected with, or recovered from COVID-19. The repertoires were released in a freely available public database intended as a resource for research on the immune response to SARS-CoV-2. The samples were drawn from two sources: the first 160 participants of the ongoing ImmuneRACE study, and over 950 subjects contributed by 6 global collaborators. Sample metadata almost always included a de-identified subject ID, COVID-19 status, age in years and sex. Where available, HLA class I and class II types were obtained from metadata supplied by the sample provider rather than from assay-based typing. What the study reported, not specific to this receptor: The quantity of clinical and demographic metadata differed by source and by participant and was supplied without curation.

The CDR3, cysteine through valine, is 18 amino acids long. The DNA shown is the 54-base CDR3, in frame from base 1. Relative to germline, V is missing 5 bases and J is missing 2 bases, with 11 bases of the junction outside any gene match. Sequences MNHNY (CDR1) and SVGAGI (CDR2) are obtained from the germline V gene (reference sequence). TCRbeta CDR3 regions were amplified from genomic DNA by means of the immunoSEQ Assay, a bias-controlled multiplex PCR. As for how the authors treated the data: Within the assay, amplification of reference gene primers was used to estimate how many nucleated cells each sample contained. To quantify the absolute abundance of each unique TCRbeta CDR3 rearrangement, sequence reads were collapsed and filtered. For each sample, productive Simpson clonality was calculated as the square root of Simpson's diversity index over productive rearrangements. This is the immuneACCESS table as TCRdb keeps it, with only in-frame sequences that have V and J called. A part of the clones is gone; compared with another copy, unresolved V genes explain less than half, and the rest is unexplained. V and J calls and clone size are given by that table; D and trimming were obtained from the DNA. The sample profile shows more than 350,000 clones; roughly 90% of them were found once. Around 3% of the sample is in the top ten clones.

Comment on this clone: The clone's antigen remains unknown. Base qualities are not recorded, but no much larger clone differs from it by a single base.

In Seattle, one collaborating source enrolled patients while the infection was active and tracked those patients longitudinally over the course of disease. Whole blood was collected in K2EDTA tubes by collaborating institutions according to the institutions' own protocols. For TCRbeta analysis, collaborators shipped samples in one of three forms: frozen whole blood, isolated PBMCs, or DNA extracted from either of those sample types. Material for sequencing was peripheral blood. The receptor was derived from a woman in her thirties with COVID-19, enrolled during active disease. The V and J segments used are TRBV6-6 and TRBJ2-7; 14 of the junction bases match TRBD2. The DNA sequence is as follows: TGTGCCAGCAGTAGATCGGGACTAGCGGGAGCGGGGGCCTACGAGCAGTACGTC. This codes for CASSRSGLAGAGAYEQYV.